These 24 T cell receptor beta chains came from one sample sequenced in a study of blood T cell repertoires in COVID-19. Libraries were prepared by immunoSEQ multiplex PCR; TCRdb keeps only in-frame clonotypes and omits some of them. The top ten hold 6.2% of the sample, which has under 250,000 clones, about 90% seen once. The sample taken for sequencing was peripheral blood. These receptors were obtained from a man aged 55 to 70 with acute or convalescent COVID-19.

V is TRBV7-9 and J is TRBJ1-3, with D uncertain. This CDR3 has 14 amino acids. From germline, CDR1 is SEHNR and CDR2 FQNEAQ (reference sequence). The V end lost 5 bases, the J end lost 0 bases, and 8 bases lay between the germline ends. CDR3 in DNA: TGTGCCAGCAGCACACCAAACTCTGGAAACACCATATATTTT. It specifies CASSTPNSGNTIYF.

The chain has TRBV7-3 and TRBJ2-1; a weak D match, TRBD2 (5 bases). Germline CDR1 SGHTA, CDR2 FQGTGA. The CDR3 runs 15 residues. V lost 5 bases, J lost 4 bases, and 15 bases lay in between. DNA of the CDR3: TGTGCCAGCAGCCCGGGAAACCCCCTATACAATGAGCAGTTCTTC. Its translation is CASSPGNPLYNEQFF.

The V and J genes are TRBV7-2 and TRBJ2-4, with TRBD1 matching 7 bases. Germline loops: CDR1 SGHTA, CDR2 FQGNSA. The CDR3 covers 16 residues. Trimming cost V 5 bases and J 0 bases; bases outside gene matches: 7. This CDR3 is CASSPQGVLAKNIQYF. The CDR3 DNA reads TGTGCCAGCAGCCCCCAGGGGGTACTAGCCAAAAACATTCAGTACTTC.

The chain recombines TRBV30 with TRBJ2-2; TRBD1 agrees at 7 bases. This CDR3 comprises 15 residues. The germline V gene has CDR1 GTSNPN and CDR2 SVGIG (reference sequence). V gave up 7 bases and J gave up 6 bases; unmatched junction bases: 14. CDR3 region: CAFTPTGTDPGELFF. CDR3 nucleotide sequence: TGTGCCTTCACACCCACAGGGACAGATCCCGGGGAGCTGTTTTTT.

This clone was seen just once. The genes are TRBV19 and TRBJ2-1; TRBD2 matches 10 bases. Losses at the gene ends were 7 bases for V and 7 bases for J; bases not matched to a gene: 10. The germline gives CDR1 LNHDA, CDR2 SQIVND (reference sequence). This CDR3 spans 15 amino acids. The CDR3 protein is CASTKGSGRGNEQFF. The DNA of the CDR3 is TGTGCCAGTACCAAAGGGAGCGGGAGGGGGAATGAGCAGTTCTTC. The variable domain in full, with the rest retrieved from reference TRBV19 and TRBJ2-1, is DGGITQSPKYLFRKEGQNVTLSCEQNLNHDAMYWYRQDPGQGLRLIYYSQIVNDFQKGDIAEGYSVSREKKESFPLTVTSAQKNPTAFYLCASTKGSGRGNEQFFGPGTRLTVL.

The gene calls are TRBV4-1 and TRBJ1-1; D is unclear. V lost 0 bases, J lost 6 bases, and 8 bases lay in between. CDR3 size: 13 residues. Germline loops: CDR1 MGHRA, CDR2 YSYEKL. DNA for the CDR3: TGCGCCAGCAGCCAAGATCGTGTCCCTGAAGCTTTCTTT. It is translated as CASSQDRVPEAFF.

The CDR3 nucleotides are TGTGCCAGCTCAACCGCTGGGGGGATGAACACTGAAGCTTTCTTT. Its protein is CASSTAGGMNTEAFF. J is TRBJ1-1 and V is TRBV18; D may be TRBD1 (5 bases). The CDR3 length is 15 residues. Germline V gene sequence: CDR1 KGHSH, CDR2 LQKENI. The V end lost 5 bases, the J end lost 0 bases, and 13 bases lay between the germline ends.

As to this clone: Other DNA sequences in this sample translate to the same CDR3. The V gene is TRBV30, the J gene TRBJ1-5; tentatively, D is TRBD1 (6 bases). V lost 2 bases and J 2 bases, leaving 7 bases between the germline ends. CDR1 is GTSNPN and CDR2 is SVGIG in the germline V gene (reference sequence). The CDR3 spans 13 residues. CDR3 loop: CAWSNRGNQPQHF. The CDR3, as DNA: TGTGCCTGGAGTAACAGGGGCAATCAGCCCCAGCATTTT.

The chain combines TRBV6-1 with TRBJ1-1, with TRBD1 identical over 8 bases. V trimming: 2 bases; J trimming: 8 bases; junction bases outside the gene matches: 4. The germline V gene encodes CDR1 MNHNS and CDR2 SASEGT. The CDR3 loop spans 13 amino acids. In DNA form, the CDR3 reads TGTGCCAGCAGTGAAAGGGGACAGGTGGAAGCTTTCTTT. It is translated as CASSERGQVEAFF.

The chain links TRBV27 to TRBJ2-3, with a weak D call TRBD2 (6 bases). Trimming removed 7 bases from V and 3 bases from J, with 14 bases in between. CDR3 length equals 14 residues. CDR1 is MNHEY, CDR2 SMNVEV, per germline (reference sequence). The CDR3 DNA follows: TGTGCCAGCAACCTCCGGGGGACGACAGATACGCAGTATTTT. Its protein is CASNLRGTTDTQYF.

The chain has TRBV6-1 and TRBJ1-3, with TRBD1 identical over 7 bases. Germline assignment: CDR1 MNHNS and CDR2 SASEGT. J was trimmed by 3 bases and V by 3 bases; bases with no gene match: 8. CDR3 length: 16 amino acids. Here the CDR3 reads CASSDYYRGDGNTIYF. CDR3 coding DNA: TGTGCCAGCAGTGACTATTACAGGGGAGATGGAAACACCATATATTTT.

The V call is TRBV28, the J call TRBJ1-1; 8 bases align to TRBD1. Germline values: CDR1 MDHEN, CDR2 SYDVKM. The CDR3 consists of 13 residues. V shed 6 bases, J shed 6 bases, and the junction held 6 bases outside the gene matches. This CDR3 is CASSLQGASEAFF. The CDR3 nucleotides are TGTGCCAGCAGCCTCCAGGGGGCATCTGAAGCTTTCTTT.

This chain joins TRBV4-3 and TRBJ2-3; perhaps TRBD2 as D (6 bases). CDR3 length: 15 amino acids. The germline V and J ends were trimmed by 0 bases and 3 bases, with 10 bases remaining between them. Germline loops: CDR1 LGHNA, CDR2 YSLEER. The CDR3 DNA reads as TGCGCCAGCAGCCAAGAAACGGGAGAAACAGATACGCAGTATTTT. Residues: CASSQETGETDTQYF.

The table lists this clone with a few counts. The chain is built from TRBV3-1 (or the pseudogene TRBV3-2) and TRBJ1-1; D remains unclear. This CDR3 comprises 14 residues. Between the trimmed V and J ends, which lost 3 bases and 4 bases, there was a span of 12 bases. Germline CDR1 and CDR2: LGHDT and YNNKEL (reference sequence). The CDR3 is CASSHLSRITEAFF. DNA for the CDR3: TGTGCCAGCAGCCACCTTTCTAGAATCACTGAAGCTTTCTTT.

This sequence joins TRBV7-8 and TRBJ1-2; 9 bases align to TRBD1. Looked up from germline, CDR1 is SGHVS and CDR2 is FQNEAQ. The CDR3 has 16 residues. With V trimmed by 5 bases and J by 2 bases, 9 bases remained unmatched. CDR3 in amino acids: CASSPARGTGNYGYTF. CDR3 sequence (DNA): TGTGCCAGCAGCCCCGCTCGGGGGACAGGGAACTATGGCTACACCTTC.

The chain joins TRBV18 to TRBJ1-2; D is possibly TRBD1 (6 bases). Trimming removed 3 bases from V and 5 bases from J, with 16 bases in between. CDR3 length: 15 residues. Germline V CDR1 and CDR2: KGHSH, LQKENI. For the CDR3, the DNA is TGTGCCAGCTCACCGACTCAGGACAGTGCTTATGGCTACACCTTC. It specifies CASSPTQDSAYGYTF.

The CDR3 DNA follows: TGTGCCAGCAGCCGGTCCGGGACAGGGAACACCGGGGAGCTGTTTTTT. Protein: CASSRSGTGNTGELFF. The V call is TRBV7-9, the J call TRBJ2-2, with 8 nucleotides matching TRBD1. This CDR3 has 16 residues. V trimming: 5 bases; J trimming: 1 base; junction bases outside the gene matches: 6. Germline assignment: CDR1 SEHNR and CDR2 FQNEAQ (reference sequence).

V is TRBV7-9 and J is TRBJ2-7; 8 bases align to TRBD2. The CDR3 is 14 residues long. V lost 5 bases, J lost 4 bases, and 7 bases stayed unmatched. Germline V gene sequence: CDR1 SEHNR, CDR2 FQNEAQ (reference sequence). The CDR3 sequence is CASSPGVAGYEQYF. CDR3 DNA sequence: TGTGCCAGCAGCCCCGGGGTAGCGGGGTACGAGCAGTACTTC.

V and J are TRBV7-9 and TRBJ2-2; D gene uncertain. The germline gives CDR1 SEHNR, CDR2 FQNEAQ (reference sequence). This CDR3 has 15 residues. V shed 5 bases and J shed 1 base, with 11 bases lying between them. The CDR3 DNA follows: TGTGCCAGCAGCCAAGAACGGGTGAACACCGGGGAGCTGTTTTTT. Translating gives CASSQERVNTGELFF.

CDR3 sequence: CASSEGREGEAFF. DNA of the CDR3: TGTGCCAGCAGTGAGGGCAGGGAAGGTGAAGCTTTCTTT. The chain links TRBV6-1 to TRBJ1-1, with D perhaps matching TRBD1 (5 bases). The CDR3 length is 13 residues. Germline V gene sequence: CDR1 MNHNS, CDR2 SASEGT. With 3 bases removed from V and 7 bases from J, the gap between germline ends came to 12 bases.

On this clone itself: The sample has other DNA sequences that encode this CDR3 too. The rearrangement joins TRBV28 to TRBJ1-4; TRBD1 matches at 8 bases. V lost 5 bases to trimming and J lost 6 bases; unmatched junction nucleotides: 5. The CDR3 has 14 amino acids. Germline V lookup: CDR1 MDHEN, CDR2 SYDVKM. The CDR3 region has the DNA TGTGCCAGCAGTCGACAGGGGATTGATGAAAAACTGTTTTTT. It codes for CASSRQGIDEKLFF.

V gene TRBV24-1 combines with J gene TRBJ1-2, with 8 bases fitting TRBD1. Per the germline V gene, CDR1 is KGHDR and CDR2 is SFDVKD. The CDR3 is 14 amino acids. The J segment lost 11 bases and the V segment lost 4 bases, leaving 11 bases of the junction unmatched. This CDR3 is CATSDETGASKYTF. Written as DNA, the CDR3 is TGTGCCACCAGTGACGAGACAGGGGCTTCAAAATACACCTTC.

This rearrangement joins TRBV2 to TRBJ1-2; possible D gene TRBD1, 6 bases. The V gene's germline CDR1 is SNHLY and CDR2 FYNNEI. Trimming cost V 4 bases and J 2 bases, with 17 bases left between them. The CDR3 contains 16 residues. The CDR3 DNA sequence: TGTGCCAGCAGTGGGCCAGGGGCCAACGAGAACTATGGCTACACCTTC. Protein: CASSGPGANENYGYTF.

The J gene is TRBJ1-6, the V gene TRBV6-6; 10 nucleotides line up with TRBD1. This CDR3 contains 14 residues. The V segment lost 6 bases and the J segment 8 bases; nucleotides outside the gene matches: 4. From germline, CDR1 is MNHNY and CDR2 SVGAGI (reference sequence). CDR3 sequence: CASRGGQGHSPLHF. For the CDR3, the DNA is TGTGCCAGCAGAGGGGGACAGGGGCATTCACCCCTCCACTTT.